The 14 T cell receptor beta chains below were found in one sample sequenced in a study of T cell clonality in common variable immunodeficiency. Study-wide findings and caveats: Common variable immunodeficiency TCR beta sequences reportedly had fewer deletions and N-nucleotide insertions.

The table came from immunoSEQ multiplex PCR; TCRdb's copy has only in-frame clones and leaves some out. The record shows 30,000 or so clones for this sample, with no singletons present. Their antigens are not known. The sequenced sample was peripheral blood mononuclear cells. The receptor source for this set is a human donor with common variable immunodeficiency.

This clone was seen a handful of times. The read is 3 residues too short to cover the CDR3 end, so that end is filled in from the germline J gene. The chain uses TRBV5-1 and TRBJ2-5; the match to TRBD1 covers 8 bases. This CDR3 region has 15 residues. With V trimmed by 4 bases and J by 5 bases, 10 bases remained unmatched. Germline V gives CDR1 SGHRS, CDR2 YFSETQ. The sequenced part of the CDR3 DNA is TGCGCCAGCAGCCCTCAGGACAGGGCGGATGAGACC. Encoded protein: CASSPQDRADET. The full CDR3 sequence reads CASSPQDRADETQYF.

CDR3 DNA (partial): TGTGCCAGCAGCTTACTCACAGGGACTAATGAAAAA. Its translation: CASSLLTGTNEK. In full, the CDR3 is CASSLLTGTNEKLFF. The chain combines TRBV7-9 with TRBJ1-4, with a weak D call TRBD1 (6 bases). The DNA ends 3 residues before the CDR3 does, and the rest of the CDR3 is filled in from the germline J gene. The V end was cut by 2 bases, the J end by 2 bases, with 9 bases between. The CDR3 has 15 amino acids. Germline values: CDR1 SEHNR, CDR2 FQNEAQ (reference sequence).

This clone was counted only a few times. The read finishes 3 residues shy of the CDR3 end, and the germline J gene is used to complete it. This chain links TRBV19 with TRBJ2-1, with D perhaps matching TRBD2 (6 bases). The CDR3 loop spans 14 amino acids. The V end was cut by 4 bases, the J end by 4 bases, with 11 bases between. Germline V CDR1 and CDR2: LNHDA, SQIVND (reference sequence). Incomplete CDR3 DNA: TGTGCCAGTAGTAGAATGGGACTTTACAATGAG. Translation: CASSRMGLYNE. The CDR3 in full is CASSRMGLYNEQFF. Full variable domain (missing parts from reference TRBV19 and TRBJ2-1): DGGITQSPKYLFRKEGQNVTLSCEQNLNHDAMYWYRQDPGQGLRLIYYSQIVNDFQKGDIAEGYSVSREKKESFPLTVTSAQKNPTAFYLCASSRMGLYNEQFFGPGTRLTVL.

This clone was found many times. The CDR3 bases that were read are TGCGCCAGCAGCTTGAGCGGTGCTGAA. It specifies CASSLSGAE. The entire CDR3 reads CASSLSGAEAFF. The J gene is TRBJ1-1, the V gene TRBV5-1, with D unclear. The read is 3 residues too short to cover the CDR3 end, so that end is filled in from the germline J gene. The CDR3 consists of 12 residues. CDR1 is SGHRS, CDR2 YFSETQ, per germline. V lost 1 base, J lost 6 bases, and 7 bases lay in between.

Concerning this clone: The CDR3 goes on 3 residues after the read ends, and that part is filled in from the germline J gene. The gene calls are TRBV7-6 and TRBJ2-1; 8 nucleotides match TRBD2. Germline V lookup: CDR1 SGHVS, CDR2 FNYEAQ. With V trimmed by 3 bases and J by 4 bases, 2 bases remained unmatched. The CDR3 loop spans 14 amino acids. Incomplete CDR3 DNA: TGTGCCAGCAGCTTGGAGCGGGGGTACAATGAG. It yields the protein CASSLERGYNE. The full CDR3 reads CASSLERGYNEQFF. Filled out from reference TRBV7-6 and TRBJ2-1, the complete variable domain reads GAGVSQSPRYKVTKRGQDVALRCDPISGHVSLYWYRQALGQGPEFLTYFNYEAQQDKSGLPNDRFSAERPEGSISTLTIQRTEQRDSAMYRCASSLERGYNEQFFGPGTRLTVL.

This clone has ten or more counts. The read is 3 residues too short to cover the CDR3 end, so that end is filled in from the germline J gene. The chain recombines TRBV20-1 with TRBJ1-1; 7 nucleotides match TRBD1. Looked up from germline, CDR1 is DFQATT and CDR2 is SNEGSKA (reference sequence). The CDR3 runs to 16 residues. Losses at the gene ends were 1 base for V and 0 bases for J; bases not matched to a gene: 8. CDR3 DNA (partial): TGCAGTGCTAGAGGCAGGGGGGATGAGATGAACACTGAA. Its protein is CSARGRGDEMNTE. The complete CDR3 protein is CSARGRGDEMNTEAFF.

In the case of this clone: The read comes to an end 3 residues before the CDR3 does, leaving the germline J gene to fill in the end. The chain carries TRBV2 and TRBJ2-3, with a weak D call TRBD2 (5 bases). The CDR3 runs 14 residues. V was shortened by 4 bases and J by 2 bases, with 10 bases between the two germline ends. Germline values: CDR1 SNHLY, CDR2 FYNNEI. The DNA read from the CDR3 is TGTGCCAGCAGTGTTGTGACTAACACAGATACG. This encodes CASSVVTNTDT. The full-length CDR3 reads as CASSVVTNTDTQYF.

About this clone: The read halts 3 residues ahead of the CDR3 end, with the missing end drawn from the germline J gene. The chain couples TRBV7-9 to TRBJ1-1; the D is unclear. V lost 1 base and J lost 5, with 8 bases in between. The germline gives CDR1 SEHNR, CDR2 FQNEAQ (reference sequence). This CDR3 comprises 13 residues. The CDR3 reads CASSLEVWTEAFF. The DNA read from the CDR3 is TGTGCCAGCAGCTTAGAGGTCTGGACTGAA.

This clone showed up just a few times. The read is 3 residues too short to cover the CDR3 end, so that end is filled in from the germline J gene. The gene calls are TRBV5-1 and TRBJ2-1; TRBD1 agrees at 9 bases. Trimming took 3 bases from V and 5 from J; bases not matched to a gene: 3. Germline assignment: CDR1 SGHRS and CDR2 YFSETQ. The length of the CDR3 is 14 residues. The sequenced part of the CDR3 DNA is TGCGCCAGCAGCTGGGGGACAGGGAACAATGAG. Protein sequence: CASSWGTGNNE. The CDR3 in its entirety is CASSWGTGNNEQFF.

This clone was seen a few times. The CDR3 is cut off 3 residues early in the read; its end comes from the germline J gene. The chain joins TRBV5-1 to TRBJ2-5, with a weak D call TRBD2 (6 bases). Per the germline V gene, CDR1 is SGHRS and CDR2 is YFSETQ. Deletions cut 4 bases from V and 4 bases from J, with 14 bases between. This CDR3 has 14 amino acids. The CDR3 reads CASSPTLSGETQYF. CDR3 DNA, as far as it was read: TGCGCCAGCAGCCCTACCCTTAGCGGAGAGACC.

Note on this clone: The read finishes 3 residues shy of the CDR3 end, and the germline J gene is used to complete it. The J gene is TRBJ2-5, the V gene TRBV20-1, with D tentatively TRBD2 (6 bases). Per germline, CDR1 DFQATT and CDR2 SNEGSKA (reference sequence). The germline V and J ends were trimmed by 3 bases and 3 bases, with 8 bases remaining between them. The CDR3 consists of 12 residues. Here the CDR3 reads CSARSSEETQYF. The CDR3 DNA, read in part, is TGCAGTGCTAGGTCTAGCGAAGAGACC.

This clone has just a few counts. The CDR3 is cut off 3 residues early in the read; its end comes from the germline J gene. The chain joins TRBV7-9 to TRBJ2-5; D perhaps matches TRBD1 (6 bases). Germline V gene data show CDR1 as SEHNR and CDR2 as FQNEAQ (reference sequence). This CDR3 has 15 amino acids. The ends were cut back, 1 base at V and 5 bases at J, with 14 bases in the middle. The part of the CDR3 DNA that was read is TGTGCCAGCAGCTTAGTAAGCGGTCAGGGGGAGACC. This translates into CASSLVSGQGET. The CDR3, in full, reads CASSLVSGQGETQYF. The complete variable domain, with remaining parts taken from reference TRBV7-9 and TRBJ2-5, reads DTGVSQNPRHKITKRGQNVTFRCDPISEHNRLYWYRQTLGQGPEFLTYFQNEAQLEKSRLLSDRFSAERPKGSFSTLEIQRTEQGDSAMYLCASSLVSGQGETQYFGPGTRLLVL.

The table lists this clone with a few counts. Read coverage stops 3 residues before the CDR3 terminus; the germline J gene supplies the remainder. The chain uses TRBV30 and TRBJ2-1; a possible D gene is TRBD2 (5 bases). The V and J ends lost 3 bases and 4 bases respectively, with 19 bases between them. The CDR3 sequence is 16 residues long. Germline V gene data show CDR1 as GTSNPN and CDR2 as SVGIG (reference sequence). This chain's CDR3 is CAWRVSGLAKYNEQFF. Incomplete CDR3 DNA: TGTGCCTGGAGGGTTTCGGGGTTGGCGAAGTACAATGAG.

About this clone: Read data end 3 residues before the CDR3 end; the end is taken from the germline J gene. This chain links TRBV7-9 with TRBJ1-1; perhaps TRBD1 as D (5 bases). The length of the CDR3 is 12 residues. Germline CDR1 is SEHNR and CDR2 is FQNEAQ (reference sequence). CDR3 protein: CASSLTNREAFF. The CDR3 bases that were read are TGTGCCAGCAGCTTAACGAACAGGGAA.